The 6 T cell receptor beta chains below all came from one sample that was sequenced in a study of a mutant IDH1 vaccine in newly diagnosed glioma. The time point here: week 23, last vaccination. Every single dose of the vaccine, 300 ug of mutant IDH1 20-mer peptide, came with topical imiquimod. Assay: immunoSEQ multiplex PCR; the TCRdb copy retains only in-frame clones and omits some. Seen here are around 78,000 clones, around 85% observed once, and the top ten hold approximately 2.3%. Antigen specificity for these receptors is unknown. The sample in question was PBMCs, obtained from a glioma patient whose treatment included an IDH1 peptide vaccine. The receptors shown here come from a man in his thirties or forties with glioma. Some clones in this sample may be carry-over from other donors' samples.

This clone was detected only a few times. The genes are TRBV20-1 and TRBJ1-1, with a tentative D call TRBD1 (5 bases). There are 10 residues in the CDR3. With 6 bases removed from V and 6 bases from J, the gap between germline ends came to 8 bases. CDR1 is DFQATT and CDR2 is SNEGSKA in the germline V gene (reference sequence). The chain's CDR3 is CSAGGAEAFF. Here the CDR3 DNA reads TGCAGTGCGGGGGGAGCTGAAGCTTTCTTT.

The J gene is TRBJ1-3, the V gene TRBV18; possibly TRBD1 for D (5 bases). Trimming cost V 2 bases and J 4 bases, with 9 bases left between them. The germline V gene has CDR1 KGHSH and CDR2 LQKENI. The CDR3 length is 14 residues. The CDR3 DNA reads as TGTGCCAGCTCACCAGGGGCGAGAGGAAACACCATATATTTT. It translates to CASSPGARGNTIYF.

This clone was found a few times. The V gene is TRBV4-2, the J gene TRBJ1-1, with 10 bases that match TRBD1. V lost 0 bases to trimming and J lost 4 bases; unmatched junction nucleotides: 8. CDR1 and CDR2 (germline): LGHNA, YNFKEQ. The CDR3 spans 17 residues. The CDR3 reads CASSQDPDRGQGTEAFF. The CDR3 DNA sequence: TGTGCCAGCAGCCAAGATCCCGACAGGGGGCAGGGCACTGAAGCTTTCTTT.

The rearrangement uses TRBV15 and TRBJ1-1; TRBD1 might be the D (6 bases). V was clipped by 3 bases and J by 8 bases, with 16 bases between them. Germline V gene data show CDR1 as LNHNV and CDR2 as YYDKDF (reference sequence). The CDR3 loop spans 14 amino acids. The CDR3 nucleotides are TGTGCCACCAGCAGTCAACTCACGGGGGCAGAAGCTTTCTTT. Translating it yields CATSSQLTGAEAFF. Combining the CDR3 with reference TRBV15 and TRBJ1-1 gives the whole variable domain DAMVIQNPRYQVTQFGKPVTLSCSQTLNHNVMYWYQQKSSQAPKLLFHYYDKDFNNEADTPDNFQSRRPNTSFCFLDIRSPGLGDTAMYLCATSSQLTGAEAFFGQGTRLTVV.

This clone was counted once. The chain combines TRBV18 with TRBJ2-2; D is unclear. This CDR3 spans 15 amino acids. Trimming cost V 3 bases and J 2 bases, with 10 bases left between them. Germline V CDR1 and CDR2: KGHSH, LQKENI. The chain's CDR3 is CASSPLHSNTGELFF. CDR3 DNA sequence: TGTGCCAGCTCACCCCTCCACAGTAACACCGGGGAGCTGTTTTTT. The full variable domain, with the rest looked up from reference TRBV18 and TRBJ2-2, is NAGVMQNPRHLVRRRGQEARLRCSPMKGHSHVYWYRQLPEEGLKFMVYLQKENIIDESGMPKERFSAEFPKEGPSILRIQQVVRGDSAAYFCASSPLHSNTGELFFGEGSRLTVL.

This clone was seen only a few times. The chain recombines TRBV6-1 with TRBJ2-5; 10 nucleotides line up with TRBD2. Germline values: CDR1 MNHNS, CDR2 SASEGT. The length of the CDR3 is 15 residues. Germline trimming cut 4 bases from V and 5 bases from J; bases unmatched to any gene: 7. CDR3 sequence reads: CASSVYSGGTETQYF. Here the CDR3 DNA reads TGTGCCAGCAGTGTTTATAGCGGGGGGACTGAGACCCAGTACTTC.